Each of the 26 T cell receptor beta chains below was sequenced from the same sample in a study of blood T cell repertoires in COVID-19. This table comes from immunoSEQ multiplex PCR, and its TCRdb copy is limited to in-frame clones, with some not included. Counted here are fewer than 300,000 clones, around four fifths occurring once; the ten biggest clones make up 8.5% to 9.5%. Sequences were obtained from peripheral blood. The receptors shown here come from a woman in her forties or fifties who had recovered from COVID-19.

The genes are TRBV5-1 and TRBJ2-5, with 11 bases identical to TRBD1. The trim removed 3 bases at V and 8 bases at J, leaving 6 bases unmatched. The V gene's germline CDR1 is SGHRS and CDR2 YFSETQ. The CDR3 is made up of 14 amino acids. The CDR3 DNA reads TGCGCCAGCAGCTCCGGGACAGGGGGATTCACCCAGTACTTC. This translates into CASSSGTGGFTQYF.

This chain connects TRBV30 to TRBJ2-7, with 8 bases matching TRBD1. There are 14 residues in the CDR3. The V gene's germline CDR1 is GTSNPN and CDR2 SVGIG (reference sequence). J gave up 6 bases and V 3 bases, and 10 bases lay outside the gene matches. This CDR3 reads CAWSWAGGYGEQYF. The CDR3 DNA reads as TGTGCCTGGAGCTGGGCAGGGGGCTATGGCGAGCAGTACTTC.

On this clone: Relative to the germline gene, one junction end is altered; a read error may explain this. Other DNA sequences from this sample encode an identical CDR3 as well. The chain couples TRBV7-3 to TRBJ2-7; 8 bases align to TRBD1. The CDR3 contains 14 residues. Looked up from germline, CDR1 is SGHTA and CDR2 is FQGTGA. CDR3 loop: CASSLGGQAYEQYF. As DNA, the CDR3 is TGTGCCAGCAGCTTAGGGGGACAGGCCTATGAGCAGTACTTC.

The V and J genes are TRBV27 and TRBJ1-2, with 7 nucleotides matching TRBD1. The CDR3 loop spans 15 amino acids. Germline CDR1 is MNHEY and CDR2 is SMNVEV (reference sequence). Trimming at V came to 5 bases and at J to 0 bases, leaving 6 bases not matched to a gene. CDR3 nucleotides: TGTGCCAGCAGTCTCCGGGACAGCTCTAACTATGGCTACACCTTC. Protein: CASSLRDSSNYGYTF.

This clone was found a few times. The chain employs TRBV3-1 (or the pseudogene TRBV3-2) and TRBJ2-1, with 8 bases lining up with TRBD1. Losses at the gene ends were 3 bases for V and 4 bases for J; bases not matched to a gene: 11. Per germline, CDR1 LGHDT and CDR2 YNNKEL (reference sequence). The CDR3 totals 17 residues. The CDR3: CASSQGGRQGLYNEQFF. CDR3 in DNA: TGTGCCAGCAGCCAGGGTGGGAGACAGGGGTTATACAATGAGCAGTTCTTC.

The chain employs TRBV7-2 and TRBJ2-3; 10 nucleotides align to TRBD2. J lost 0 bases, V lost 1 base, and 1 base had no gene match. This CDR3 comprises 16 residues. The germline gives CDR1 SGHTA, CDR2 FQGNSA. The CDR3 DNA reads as TGTGCCAGCAGCTTAGGGGGACTAGCGAGCACAGATACGCAGTATTTT. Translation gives CASSLGGLASTDTQYF.

The DNA of the CDR3 is TGTGCCAGCAGTTTTGGGACTAGCGTTCTTTCCTACAATGAGCAGTTCTTC. It codes for CASSFGTSVLSYNEQFF. The V gene is TRBV28, the J gene TRBJ2-1; 10 bases line up with TRBD2. V gave up 3 bases and J gave up 1 base; unmatched junction bases: 6. From germline, CDR1 is MDHEN and CDR2 SYDVKM. This CDR3 is 17 amino acids long.

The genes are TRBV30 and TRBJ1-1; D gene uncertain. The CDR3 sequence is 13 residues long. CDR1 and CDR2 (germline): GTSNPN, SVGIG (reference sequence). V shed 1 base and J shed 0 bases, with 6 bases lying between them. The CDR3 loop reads CAWSGQVNTEAFF. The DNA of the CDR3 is TGTGCCTGGAGTGGGCAGGTGAACACTGAAGCTTTCTTT.

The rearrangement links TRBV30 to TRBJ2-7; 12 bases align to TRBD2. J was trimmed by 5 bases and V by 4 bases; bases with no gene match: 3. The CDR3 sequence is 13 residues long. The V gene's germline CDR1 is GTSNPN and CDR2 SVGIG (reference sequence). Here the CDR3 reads CAWTTSGSHEQYF. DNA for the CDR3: TGTGCCTGGACGACTAGCGGGAGCCACGAGCAGTACTTC.

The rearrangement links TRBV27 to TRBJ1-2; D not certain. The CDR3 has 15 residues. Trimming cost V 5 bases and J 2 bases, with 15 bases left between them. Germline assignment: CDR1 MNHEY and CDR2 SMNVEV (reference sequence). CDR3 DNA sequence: TGTGCCAGCAGTCCCTGGACCTCGGGGAACTATGGCTACACCTTC. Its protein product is CASSPWTSGNYGYTF.

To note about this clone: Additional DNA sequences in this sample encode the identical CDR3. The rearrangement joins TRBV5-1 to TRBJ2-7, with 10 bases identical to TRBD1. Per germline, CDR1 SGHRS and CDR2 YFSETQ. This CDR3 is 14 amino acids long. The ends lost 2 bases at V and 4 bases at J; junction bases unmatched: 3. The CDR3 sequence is CASSFGQGVYEQYF. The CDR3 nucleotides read TGCGCCAGCAGCTTCGGACAGGGGGTTTACGAGCAGTACTTC.

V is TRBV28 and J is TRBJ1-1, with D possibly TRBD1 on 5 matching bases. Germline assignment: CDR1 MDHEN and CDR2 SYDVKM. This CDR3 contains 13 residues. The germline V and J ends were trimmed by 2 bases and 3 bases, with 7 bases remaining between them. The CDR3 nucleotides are TGTGCCAGCAGTTTACCAGGGTACACTGAAGCTTTCTTT. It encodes CASSLPGYTEAFF.

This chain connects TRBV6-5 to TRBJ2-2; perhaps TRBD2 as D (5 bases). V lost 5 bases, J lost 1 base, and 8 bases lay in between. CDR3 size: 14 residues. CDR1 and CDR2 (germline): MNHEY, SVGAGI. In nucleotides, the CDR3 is TGTGCCAGCAGTCGTCGGGGGAACACCGGGGAGCTGTTTTTT. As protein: CASSRRGNTGELFF.

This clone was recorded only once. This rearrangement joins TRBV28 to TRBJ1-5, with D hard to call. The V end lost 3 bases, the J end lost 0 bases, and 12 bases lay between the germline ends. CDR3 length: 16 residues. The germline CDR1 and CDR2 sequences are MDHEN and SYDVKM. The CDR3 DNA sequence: TGTGCCAGCAGTTTGAGATTTCGAATTAGCAATCAGCCCCAGCATTTT. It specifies CASSLRFRISNQPQHF. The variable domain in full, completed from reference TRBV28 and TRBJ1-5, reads DVKVTQSSRYLVKRTGEKVFLECVQDMDHENMFWYRQDPGLGLRLIYFSYDVKMKEKGDIPEGYSVSREKKERFSLILESASTNQTSMYLCASSLRFRISNQPQHFGDGTRLSIL.

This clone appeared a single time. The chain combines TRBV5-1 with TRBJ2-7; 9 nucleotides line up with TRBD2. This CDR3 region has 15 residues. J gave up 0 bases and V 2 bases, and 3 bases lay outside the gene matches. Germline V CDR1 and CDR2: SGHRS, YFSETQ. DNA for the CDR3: TGCGCCAGCAGCTTCGGCGGGAGGGACTCCTACGAGCAGTACTTC. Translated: CASSFGGRDSYEQYF.

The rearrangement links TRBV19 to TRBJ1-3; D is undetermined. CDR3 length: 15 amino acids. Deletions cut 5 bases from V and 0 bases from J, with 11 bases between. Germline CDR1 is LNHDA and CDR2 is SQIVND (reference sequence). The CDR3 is CASSYDRGSGNTIYF. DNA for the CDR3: TGTGCCAGTAGTTACGACCGAGGCTCTGGAAACACCATATATTTT.

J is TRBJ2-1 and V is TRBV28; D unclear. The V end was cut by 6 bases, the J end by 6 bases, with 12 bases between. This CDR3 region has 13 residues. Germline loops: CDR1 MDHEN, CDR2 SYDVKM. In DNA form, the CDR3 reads TGTGCCAGCAGCGTCCTAGTTTCCAATGAGCAGTTCTTC. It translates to CASSVLVSNEQFF.

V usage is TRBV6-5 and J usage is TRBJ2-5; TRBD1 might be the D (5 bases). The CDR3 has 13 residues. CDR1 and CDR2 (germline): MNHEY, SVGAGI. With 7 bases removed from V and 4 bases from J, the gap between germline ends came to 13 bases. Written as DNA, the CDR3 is TGTGCCAGCACCCCACGACAGACAGAGACCCAGTACTTC. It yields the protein CASTPRQTETQYF.

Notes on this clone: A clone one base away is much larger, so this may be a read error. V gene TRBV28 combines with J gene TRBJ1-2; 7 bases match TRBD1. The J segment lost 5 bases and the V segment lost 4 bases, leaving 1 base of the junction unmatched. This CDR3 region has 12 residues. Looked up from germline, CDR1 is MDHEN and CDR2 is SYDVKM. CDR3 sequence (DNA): TGTGCCAGCAGTTCACAGGGGTATGGCTACACCTTC. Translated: CASSSQGYGYTF.

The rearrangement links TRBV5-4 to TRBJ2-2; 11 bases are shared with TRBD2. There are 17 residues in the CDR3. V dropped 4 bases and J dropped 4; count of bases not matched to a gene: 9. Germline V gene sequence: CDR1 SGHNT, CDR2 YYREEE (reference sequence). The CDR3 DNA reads TGTGCCAGCAGCCCAGATCTAGCGGGAGGTCTCACCGGGGAGCTGTTTTTT. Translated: CASSPDLAGGLTGELFF.

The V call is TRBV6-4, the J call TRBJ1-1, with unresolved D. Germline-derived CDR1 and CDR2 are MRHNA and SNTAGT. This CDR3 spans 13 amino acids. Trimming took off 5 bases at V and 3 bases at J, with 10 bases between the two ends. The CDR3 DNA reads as TGTGCCAGCAGTCTAGCATGGGACACTGAAGCTTTCTTT. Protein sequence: CASSLAWDTEAFF.

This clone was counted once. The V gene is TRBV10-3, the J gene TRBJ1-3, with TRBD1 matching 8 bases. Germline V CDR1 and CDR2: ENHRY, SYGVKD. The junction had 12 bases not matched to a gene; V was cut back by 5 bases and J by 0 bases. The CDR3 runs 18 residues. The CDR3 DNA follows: TGTGCCATCAGTAGTACCCCGGGGACAGGATCCTCTGGAAACACCATATATTTT. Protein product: CAISSTPGTGSSGNTIYF.

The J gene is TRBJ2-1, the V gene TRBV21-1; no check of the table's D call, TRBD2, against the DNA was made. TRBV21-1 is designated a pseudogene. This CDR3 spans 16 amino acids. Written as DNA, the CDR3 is TGTGCCAGCAGCAAAAGACTAGCGGGAACCTACAATGAGCAGTTCTTC. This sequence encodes CASSKRLAGTYNEQFF.

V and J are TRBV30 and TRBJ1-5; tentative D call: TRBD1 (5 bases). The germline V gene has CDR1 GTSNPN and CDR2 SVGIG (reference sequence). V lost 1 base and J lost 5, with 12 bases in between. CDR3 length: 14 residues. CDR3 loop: CAWSAPGEYQPQHF. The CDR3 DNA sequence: TGTGCCTGGAGTGCCCCGGGGGAGTATCAGCCCCAGCATTTT.

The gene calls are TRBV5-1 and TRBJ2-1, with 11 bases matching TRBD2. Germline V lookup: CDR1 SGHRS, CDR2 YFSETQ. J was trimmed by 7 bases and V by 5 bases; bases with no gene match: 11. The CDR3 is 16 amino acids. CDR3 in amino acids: CASRVVPGLAENEQFF. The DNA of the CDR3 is TGCGCCAGCAGGGTCGTACCGGGACTAGCGGAAAATGAGCAGTTCTTC.

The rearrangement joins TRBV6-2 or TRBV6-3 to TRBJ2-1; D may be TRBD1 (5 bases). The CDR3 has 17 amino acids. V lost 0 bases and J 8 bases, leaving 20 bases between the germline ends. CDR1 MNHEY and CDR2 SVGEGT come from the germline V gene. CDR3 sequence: CASSYSFSDQGSDEQFF. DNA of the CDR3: TGTGCCAGCAGTTACTCGTTTTCGGATCAGGGCTCCGATGAGCAGTTCTTC.